The 15 T cell receptor beta chains listed next were all sequenced from one sample in a study of blood T cell repertoires in COVID-19. The data were produced by immunoSEQ multiplex PCR, yet TCRdb's version contains in-frame clones alone and is incomplete. Of roughly 56,000 clones in the sample, around 90% were seen once. What was sequenced was peripheral blood. These receptors were taken from a man in his sixties with active COVID-19.

This rearrangement joins TRBV28 to TRBJ2-4, with D perhaps TRBD1 (6 bases). The V gene lost 2 bases and the J gene lost 0 bases, with 14 bases spanning the gap. The V gene's germline CDR1 is MDHEN and CDR2 SYDVKM. The CDR3 loop spans 17 amino acids. In nucleotides, the CDR3 is TGTGCCAGCAGTTTAGATGCAGGGGATTTAGCCAAAAACATTCAGTACTTC. Amino acids: CASSLDAGDLAKNIQYF.

This clone was picked up a small number of times. The V and J genes are TRBV7-3 and TRBJ1-1, with D hard to call. The CDR3 loop spans 15 amino acids. Germline lookup yields CDR1 SGHTA and CDR2 FQGTGA. Trimming removed 1 base from V and 1 base from J, with 10 bases in between. Written as DNA, the CDR3 is TGTGCCAGCAGCTTAAATCCAGGAAGGAACACTGAAGCTTTCTTT. This gives the protein CASSLNPGRNTEAFF. Looking up the rest from reference TRBV7-3 and TRBJ1-1 gives the full variable domain: GAGVSQTPSNKVTEKGKYVELRCDPISGHTALYWYRQSLGQGPEFLIYFQGTGAADDSGLPNDRFFAVRPEGSVSTLKIQRTERGDSAVYLCASSLNPGRNTEAFFGQGTRLTVV.

This chain joins TRBV6-5 and TRBJ2-5, with TRBD1 as a possible D gene (6 bases). This CDR3 is 15 amino acids long. Per the germline V gene, CDR1 is MNHEY and CDR2 is SVGAGI. Trimming pared 0 bases from V and 0 bases from J, leaving 8 bases between. The CDR3 loop is CASSYSSGDQETQYF. CDR3 DNA: TGTGCCAGCAGTTACTCCTCAGGGGACCAAGAGACCCAGTACTTC.

This chain connects TRBV6-5 to TRBJ1-5; D perhaps matches TRBD1 (5 bases). Trimming pared 5 bases from V and 9 bases from J, leaving 17 bases between. The germline gives CDR1 MNHEY, CDR2 SVGAGI. The CDR3 sequence is 14 residues long. Here the CDR3 reads CASSPTGGSRPQHF. In DNA form, the CDR3 reads TGTGCCAGCAGTCCCACGGGGGGATCACGGCCCCAGCATTTT.

The genes are TRBV11-1 and TRBJ2-1, with 7 bases aligning to TRBD2. Germline V gene lookup returns CDR1 SGHAT and CDR2 FQDESV (reference sequence). V lost 5 bases to trimming and J lost 8 bases; unmatched junction nucleotides: 9. The CDR3 contains 14 residues. The DNA for the CDR3 is TGTGCCAGCAGCCCTGCGGGAGCTGGGGATGAGCAGTTCTTC. This codes for CASSPAGAGDEQFF.

The genes are TRBV4-1 and TRBJ2-4; D gene uncertain. The V gene lost 0 bases and the J gene lost 5 bases, with 11 bases spanning the gap. Looked up from germline, CDR1 is MGHRA and CDR2 is YSYEKL. CDR3 length: 15 amino acids. CDR3 coding DNA: TGCGCCAGCAGCCAAGAAGTCAGTCACCAAAACATTCAGTACTTC. Translating it yields CASSQEVSHQNIQYF.

There are a few counts of this clone. The rearrangement links TRBV25-1 to TRBJ2-2, with a possible D match to TRBD1 (5 bases). The CDR3 has 13 residues. CDR1 and CDR2 (germline): MGHDK, SYGVNS. With 6 bases removed from V and 4 bases from J, the gap between germline ends came to 9 bases. This CDR3 is CASRPTGTGELFF. The CDR3 coding sequence is TGTGCCAGCAGGCCTACAGGCACCGGGGAGCTGTTTTTT.

This chain joins TRBV18 and TRBJ2-3; 11 bases fit TRBD1. This CDR3 has 14 amino acids. The J segment lost 5 bases and the V segment lost 3 bases, leaving 1 base of the junction unmatched. CDR1 KGHSH and CDR2 LQKENI come from the germline V gene. CDR3 residues: CASSPDRGQDTQYF. CDR3 DNA: TGTGCCAGCTCACCGGACAGGGGGCAAGATACGCAGTATTTT. Using reference TRBV18 and TRBJ2-3 for the parts outside the CDR3, the full variable domain is NAGVMQNPRHLVRRRGQEARLRCSPMKGHSHVYWYRQLPEEGLKFMVYLQKENIIDESGMPKERFSAEFPKEGPSILRIQQVVRGDSAAYFCASSPDRGQDTQYFGPGTRLTVL.

The rearrangement uses TRBV28 and TRBJ1-5, with 8 bases fitting TRBD1. Germline lookup yields CDR1 MDHEN and CDR2 SYDVKM. The CDR3 is 15 residues long. With V trimmed by 5 bases and J by 5 bases, 8 bases remained unmatched. In nucleotides, the CDR3 is TGTGCCAGCAGTCAATCGGACAGGGTCGATCAGCCCCAGCATTTT. Encoded protein: CASSQSDRVDQPQHF.

V and J are TRBV7-6 and TRBJ2-3; 8 bases align to TRBD2. The CDR3 sequence is 16 residues long. From germline, CDR1 is SGHVS and CDR2 FNYEAQ. Trimming removed 1 base from V and 2 bases from J; junction bases left unmatched: 5. CDR3 amino acids: CASSLEAGALTDTQYF. The CDR3, as DNA: TGTGCCAGCAGCTTAGAAGCGGGAGCACTCACAGATACGCAGTATTTT. The full variable domain, in which reference TRBV7-6 and TRBJ2-3 provide the parts outside the CDR3, is GAGVSQSPRYKVTKRGQDVALRCDPISGHVSLYWYRQALGQGPEFLTYFNYEAQQDKSGLPNDRFSAERPEGSISTLTIQRTEQRDSAMYRCASSLEAGALTDTQYFGPGTRLTVL.

This clone is judged medium-sized. V and J are TRBV28 and TRBJ1-2; D unclear. Per the germline V gene, CDR1 is MDHEN and CDR2 is SYDVKM. V was cut by 6 bases and J by 4 bases, with 12 bases left in between. This CDR3 is 13 amino acids long. CDR3 nucleotides: TGTGCCAGCAGCCTCGCCTGGGCCTATGGCTACACCTTC. Translated: CASSLAWAYGYTF.

The rearrangement links TRBV5-4 to TRBJ2-6, with D perhaps TRBD2 (7 bases). The CDR3 covers 17 residues. Germline CDR1 reads SGHNT; CDR2 reads YYREEE (reference sequence). V lost 4 bases and J lost 0, with 14 bases in between. CDR3 sequence: CASSPRGGNSGANVLTF. The CDR3 nucleotides read TGTGCCAGCAGCCCGAGGGGGGGGAACTCTGGGGCCAACGTCCTGACTTTC.

The chain recombines TRBV5-6 with TRBJ2-7; D may be TRBD1 (6 bases). The V gene lost 4 bases and the J gene lost 4 bases, with 9 bases spanning the gap. This CDR3 region has 12 residues. Germline V gene lookup returns CDR1 SGHDT and CDR2 YYEEEE. CDR3 region: CASSQDRYEQYF. DNA of the CDR3: TGTGCCAGCAGCCAGGACAGATACGAGCAGTACTTC.

The rearrangement links TRBV27 to TRBJ2-7; unclear D gene. The CDR3 runs 14 residues. Deletions cut 4 bases from V and 2 bases from J, with 12 bases between. Germline V gene lookup returns CDR1 MNHEY and CDR2 SMNVEV (reference sequence). The CDR3 reads CASSYQVEAYEQYF. In DNA, the CDR3 is TGTGCCAGCAGTTATCAGGTCGAAGCCTACGAGCAGTACTTC.

The table lists this clone with a count of one. The chain joins TRBV10-2 to TRBJ2-2, with 9 positions matching TRBD2. This CDR3 region has 15 residues. Germline CDR1 is WSHSY and CDR2 is SAAADI. Losses at the gene ends were 7 bases for V and 3 bases for J; bases not matched to a gene: 6. The CDR3 coding sequence is TGCGCCAGCATTCCGGGACTAGCTGACACCGGGGAGCTGTTTTTT. Encoded protein: CASIPGLADTGELFF.